Below, 27 T cell receptor beta chains from the same sample are listed, as sequenced in a study of T cell changes during pregnancy in multiple sclerosis. Using immunoSEQ multiplex PCR, the repertoire was profiled, and TCRdb retains in-frame clones only, with some absent. The table shows about 22,000 clones, with approximately 84% occurring only once. Sequenced material: CD8+ T cells from peripheral blood mononuclear cells, taken after pregnancy. All receptors derive from a female donor with multiple sclerosis, enrolled in a pregnancy study.

Here the CDR3 reads CASSFGGGLAGFNYEQYF. For the CDR3, the DNA is TGCGCCAGCAGCTTTGGTGGGGGTCTAGCGGGTTTTAATTACGAGCAGTACTTC. The chain joins TRBV5-1 to TRBJ2-7, with TRBD2 matching over 8 bases. Trimming cost V 2 bases and J 4 bases; bases outside gene matches: 17. Looked up from germline, CDR1 is SGHRS and CDR2 is YFSETQ. The CDR3 is made up of 18 amino acids.

The chain combines TRBV4-2 with TRBJ2-3, with TRBD1 identical over 10 bases. The CDR3 covers 17 residues. J was trimmed by 0 bases and V by 7 bases; bases with no gene match: 10. CDR1 LGHNA and CDR2 YNFKEQ come from the germline V gene. DNA for the CDR3: TGTGCCAGCAAACGGACAGGGGGTTCCTCTAGCACAGATACGCAGTATTTT. It specifies CASKRTGGSSSTDTQYF.

The chain joins TRBV7-8 to TRBJ1-3; D ambiguous. Between the trimmed V and J ends, which lost 4 bases and 0 bases, there was a span of 13 bases. This CDR3 contains 16 residues. CDR1 SGHVS and CDR2 FQNEAQ come from the germline V gene. The CDR3 protein is CASSSPGGISGNTIYF. The CDR3 DNA reads as TGTGCCAGCAGCTCCCCAGGTGGAATCTCTGGAAACACCATATATTTT.

This clone was observed a few times. The chain joins TRBV14 to TRBJ1-1, with D possibly matching TRBD1 (5 bases). Trimming shortened V by 2 bases and J by 5 bases, and 15 bases separated the two germline ends. Germline loops: CDR1 SGHDN, CDR2 FVKESK. There are 15 residues in the CDR3. The chain's CDR3 is CASSQIGGGVTEAFF. CDR3 nucleotide sequence: TGTGCCAGCAGCCAAATTGGTGGGGGGGTGACTGAAGCTTTCTTT.

This clone was recorded once. The chain combines TRBV7-9 with TRBJ1-2; D ambiguous. Trimming left V 5 bases short and J 1 base short, with 8 bases between. The CDR3 has 13 amino acids. CDR1 and CDR2 (germline): SEHNR, FQNEAQ (reference sequence). The CDR3 bases are TGTGCCAGCAGCGTCGATAGTAACTATGGCTACACCTTC. Residues: CASSVDSNYGYTF.

The chain links TRBV4-3 to TRBJ2-3, with 8 bases that match TRBD2. The V segment lost 1 base and the J segment 3 bases; nucleotides outside the gene matches: 12. The CDR3 spans 18 residues. The germline CDR1 and CDR2 sequences are LGHNA and YSLEER. CDR3: CASSQVSPEIAGTDTQYF. The CDR3 coding sequence is TGCGCCAGCAGCCAAGTCTCCCCCGAGATAGCGGGAACAGATACGCAGTATTTT.

This sequence joins TRBV7-2 and TRBJ2-7; D unclear. The CDR3 length is 13 residues. Per the germline V gene, CDR1 is SGHTA and CDR2 is FQGNSA. The V gene lost 5 bases and the J gene lost 5 bases, with 13 bases spanning the gap. The CDR3 loop reads CASSPAVVHEQYF. For the CDR3, the DNA is TGTGCCAGCAGCCCCGCGGTAGTCCACGAGCAGTACTTC. The full variable domain, its missing parts supplied by reference TRBV7-2 and TRBJ2-7, is GAGVSQSPSNKVTEKGKDVELRCDPISGHTALYWYRQSLGQGLEFLIYFQGNSAPDKSGLPSDRFSAERTGGSVSTLTIQRTQQEDSAVYLCASSPAVVHEQYFGPGTRLTVT.

CDR3 nucleotides: TGTGCCAGCAGCGAAAACAGACAAGTTGGGGAGCTGTTTTTT. Protein product: CASSENRQVGELFF. The chain is built from TRBV13 and TRBJ2-2, with D uncertain. Germline lookup yields CDR1 PRHDT and CDR2 FYEKMQ (reference sequence). The V and J ends lost 5 bases and 8 bases respectively, with 15 bases between them. The CDR3 sequence is 14 residues long.

The V gene is TRBV9, the J gene TRBJ2-7, with unresolved D. V was clipped by 2 bases and J by 0 bases, with 9 bases between them. This CDR3 region has 14 residues. Germline values: CDR1 SGDLS, CDR2 YYNGEE. CDR3 sequence reads: CASSVAASSYEQYF. CDR3 sequence (DNA): TGTGCCAGCAGCGTGGCAGCGAGCTCCTACGAGCAGTACTTC.

The rearrangement joins TRBV7-3 to TRBJ1-1; D is possibly TRBD1 (6 bases). Germline V gene lookup returns CDR1 SGHTA and CDR2 FQGTGA. The V gene lost 5 bases and the J gene lost 5 bases, with 12 bases spanning the gap. The CDR3 length is 13 residues. The CDR3 sequence: CASSIGGVTEAFF. CDR3 coding DNA: TGTGCCAGCAGCATAGGGGGGGTTACTGAAGCTTTCTTT.

The chain employs TRBV5-6 and TRBJ2-7; TRBD1 is a possible D gene (6 bases). This CDR3 contains 15 residues. The V end lost 2 bases, the J end lost 6 bases, and 18 bases lay between the germline ends. Germline loops: CDR1 SGHDT, CDR2 YYEEEE. The CDR3 here is CASSFGGPLSSEQYF. CDR3 DNA sequence: TGTGCCAGCAGCTTTGGGGGCCCGCTGTCGTCCGAGCAGTACTTC.

The chain combines TRBV6-1 with TRBJ2-5; D might be TRBD2 (5 bases). The germline V gene has CDR1 MNHNS and CDR2 SASEGT. The CDR3 spans 12 residues. Trimming stripped 4 bases from V and 5 bases from J, with 8 bases between. The CDR3: CASSVEAETQYF. The CDR3 DNA is TGTGCCAGCAGTGTGGAGGCGGAGACCCAGTACTTC.

The chain recombines TRBV6-4 with TRBJ2-4; 7 bases line up with TRBD1. This CDR3 region has 16 residues. V shed 3 bases, J shed 0 bases, and the junction held 5 bases outside the gene matches. Germline V gene data show CDR1 as MRHNA and CDR2 as SNTAGT. CDR3 DNA sequence: TGTGCCAGCAGTGAAACCTCAGGGGGAGCCAAAAACATTCAGTACTTC. It specifies CASSETSGGAKNIQYF.

This chain uses TRBV28 with TRBJ2-3; D is possibly TRBD2 (7 bases). The germline V gene has CDR1 MDHEN and CDR2 SYDVKM. CDR3 length equals 14 residues. The CDR3 DNA reads TGTGCAAAGGGGGAGGGGATAGGGACAGATACGCAGTATTTT. Encoded protein: CAKGEGIGTDTQYF.

This rearrangement joins TRBV2 to TRBJ1-2; D is perhaps TRBD1 (6 bases). Germline V gives CDR1 SNHLY, CDR2 FYNNEI. The CDR3 loop spans 15 amino acids. The V end lost 7 bases, the J end lost 4 bases, and 19 bases lay between the germline ends. The CDR3 region has the DNA TGTGCCAGCAAACGTGAAGGGGGATTCCGCTATGGCTACACCTTC. As protein: CASKREGGFRYGYTF.

This clone has a single count. The chain carries TRBV5-6 and TRBJ1-4, with 7 bases that match TRBD1. Trimming at V came to 4 bases and at J to 3 bases, leaving 3 bases not matched to a gene. This CDR3 is built from 14 residues. The germline CDR1 and CDR2 sequences are SGHDT and YYEEEE. CDR3 coding DNA: TGTGCCAGCAGCCCAGGGGGAGCTAATGAAAAACTGTTTTTT. It encodes CASSPGGANEKLFF.

The chain employs TRBV5-4 and TRBJ2-7, with 8 bases identical to TRBD2. Losses at the gene ends were 0 bases for V and 6 bases for J; bases not matched to a gene: 11. CDR1 is SGHNT, CDR2 YYREEE, per germline (reference sequence). CDR3 length equals 16 residues. The CDR3: CASSLAASGRPGEQYF. CDR3 nucleotide sequence: TGTGCCAGCAGCTTGGCCGCCAGCGGGAGACCCGGCGAGCAGTACTTC.

The chain recombines TRBV27 with TRBJ1-4; 9 nucleotides match TRBD1. Germline V gene lookup returns CDR1 MNHEY and CDR2 SMNVEV (reference sequence). This CDR3 is 17 amino acids long. Trimming removed 5 bases from V and 3 bases from J; junction bases left unmatched: 10. CDR3 DNA: TGTGCCAGCAGTGAAACCGGGACAGGGATACCTAATGAAAAACTGTTTTTT. Its translation is CASSETGTGIPNEKLFF.

This clone has only one observation. This chain joins TRBV6-1 and TRBJ2-7; 7 nucleotides line up with TRBD1. The CDR3 loop spans 15 amino acids. CDR1 MNHNS and CDR2 SASEGT come from the germline V gene. Trimming cost V 4 bases and J 3 bases; bases outside gene matches: 9. CDR3 sequence reads: CASSGEGAWGYEQYF. The CDR3, as DNA: TGTGCCAGCAGTGGAGAGGGGGCTTGGGGCTACGAGCAGTACTTC.

The V gene is TRBV12-5, the J gene TRBJ2-5; D is perhaps TRBD1 (6 bases). Between the trimmed V and J ends, which lost 3 bases and 0 bases, there was a span of 11 bases. CDR1 and CDR2 (germline): LGHNT, FRNRAP. The CDR3 runs to 15 residues. The CDR3 reads CASGLGGFYQETQYF. The CDR3, as DNA: TGTGCTAGTGGTTTAGGGGGTTTCTACCAAGAGACCCAGTACTTC.

The V call is TRBV6-1, the J call TRBJ2-7; D is perhaps TRBD2 (5 bases). This CDR3 is 15 amino acids long. Germline CDR1 reads MNHNS; CDR2 reads SASEGT. Trimming stripped 5 bases from V and 3 bases from J, with 17 bases between. CDR3 sequence: CASSLRLPPDYEQYF. DNA for the CDR3: TGTGCCAGCAGTCTACGACTACCCCCAGACTACGAGCAGTACTTC.

The rearrangement uses TRBV11-2 and TRBJ2-7; 9 positions agree with TRBD2. The CDR3 extends over 15 amino acids. Looked up from germline, CDR1 is SGHAT and CDR2 is FQNNGV. The J segment lost 2 bases and the V segment lost 5 bases, leaving 7 bases of the junction unmatched. CDR3 coding DNA: TGTGCCAGCAGCCCCGCGGGGGGGGGCACCTACGAGCAGTACTTC. Its translation is CASSPAGGGTYEQYF.

About this clone: The junction and the germline gene differ at one end; a read error may be behind it. The chain recombines TRBV6-5 with TRBJ2-5; tentative D call: TRBD2 (5 bases). This CDR3 has 13 residues. Germline CDR1 MNHEY, CDR2 SVGAGI. The CDR3 coding sequence is TGTGCCAGCAGTTACTCATTGGTTGGGAGTGAGCACTTC. Translation: CASSYSLVGSEHF.

The chain links TRBV5-4 to TRBJ2-1; TRBD2 aligns across 9 bases. The germline V gene encodes CDR1 SGHNT and CDR2 YYREEE (reference sequence). The CDR3 covers 15 residues. The junction had 7 bases not matched to a gene; V was cut back by 1 base and J by 8 bases. The CDR3 sequence is CASSLLAGVSDEQFF. The CDR3 DNA is TGTGCCAGCAGCTTGTTAGCGGGAGTCTCCGATGAGCAGTTCTTC.

There are many counts of this clone. This chain connects TRBV6-1 to TRBJ2-3, with TRBD1 identical over 7 bases. J gave up 0 bases and V 9 bases, and 6 bases lay outside the gene matches. Per germline, CDR1 MNHNS and CDR2 SASEGT. The CDR3 is 14 amino acids. The CDR3: CASAGTASTDTQYF. The CDR3, as DNA: TGTGCCAGTGCCGGGACAGCCAGCACAGATACGCAGTATTTT.

The genes are TRBV27 and TRBJ2-7, with 7 bases aligning to TRBD2. The CDR3 runs to 16 residues. The V and J ends lost 4 bases and 6 bases, in that order; junction bases with no gene match: 15. Germline-derived CDR1 and CDR2 are MNHEY and SMNVEV (reference sequence). CDR3 region: CASSSLGGRAPGEQYF. CDR3 DNA sequence: TGTGCCAGCAGTTCCCTTGGAGGGAGGGCACCGGGCGAGCAGTACTTC.

The chain couples TRBV5-6 to TRBJ2-7; 7 bases are a match to TRBD2. Germline CDR1 SGHDT, CDR2 YYEEEE. The ends lost 3 bases at V and 3 bases at J; junction bases unmatched: 9. The CDR3 length is 15 residues. The CDR3 protein is CASSSQREAHYEQYF. The CDR3 coding sequence is TGTGCCAGCAGCTCCCAACGGGAGGCACACTACGAGCAGTACTTC.